The clone carrying this T cell receptor (beta chain) was seen only a few times. Its target is unknown. This sample is part of a study of cytomegalovirus exposure and HLA in healthy donors. Notes on the study in general: A likely sequencing artifact accounted for one observed cluster of highly shared sequence variants. As a later analysis showed, several of the most significant clusters appeared to be linked to common viral pathogens.

A multiplex PCR was run with 60 Vbeta primers and 13 Jbeta primers. Using immunoSEQ multiplex PCR, the repertoire was profiled, and TCRdb retains in-frame clones only, with some absent. The sample has 150,000 to 200,000 clones, 65% to 80% seen once. J gave up 5 bases and V 1 base, and 7 bases lay outside the gene matches. Looked up from germline, CDR1 is SGHNT and CDR2 is YENEEA. The CDR3 has 17 residues. Specimen: PBMCs. This chain connects TRBV11-3 to TRBJ2-5, with TRBD2 matching over 13 bases. The receptor was isolated from a young woman in good health and CMV-seropositive. The chain's CDR3 is CASSLGKGTSGTETQYF. CDR3 DNA: TGTGCCAGCAGCTTAGGAAAGGGGACTAGCGGGACGGAGACCCAGTACTTC.